This TCR beta chain was recovered during a study of blood T cell repertoires in COVID-19. The wider study: PBMCs, B-cell-depleted T cells, or T cells provided the cDNA or gDNA that made up the material.

Profiling relied on immunoSEQ multiplex PCR, and the TCRdb table lists in-frame clones only, not all of them. The table has around 370,000 clones, 75% to 90% seen once. The CDR3 totals 18 residues. Germline-derived CDR1 and CDR2 are SGHNT and YENEEA. The trim removed 1 base at V and 5 bases at J, leaving 9 bases unmatched. Material for sequencing was peripheral blood. V is TRBV11-3 and J is TRBJ2-3, with TRBD2 matching over 13 bases. This receptor was identified in a woman aged 50 to 65 with COVID-19, enrolled during active disease. CDR3 nucleotide sequence: TGTGCCAGCAGCTTAGCCAAACTAGCGGGAGGGCCGGGAGATACGCAGTATTTT. It encodes CASSLAKLAGGPGDTQYF. Together with reference TRBV11-3 and TRBJ2-3, the CDR3 gives the full variable domain: EAGVVQSPRYKIIEKKQPVAFWCNPISGHNTLYWYLQNLGQGPELLIRYENEEAVDDSQLPKDRFSAERLKGVDSTLKIQPAELGDSAVYLCASSLAKLAGGPGDTQYFGPGTRLTVL.